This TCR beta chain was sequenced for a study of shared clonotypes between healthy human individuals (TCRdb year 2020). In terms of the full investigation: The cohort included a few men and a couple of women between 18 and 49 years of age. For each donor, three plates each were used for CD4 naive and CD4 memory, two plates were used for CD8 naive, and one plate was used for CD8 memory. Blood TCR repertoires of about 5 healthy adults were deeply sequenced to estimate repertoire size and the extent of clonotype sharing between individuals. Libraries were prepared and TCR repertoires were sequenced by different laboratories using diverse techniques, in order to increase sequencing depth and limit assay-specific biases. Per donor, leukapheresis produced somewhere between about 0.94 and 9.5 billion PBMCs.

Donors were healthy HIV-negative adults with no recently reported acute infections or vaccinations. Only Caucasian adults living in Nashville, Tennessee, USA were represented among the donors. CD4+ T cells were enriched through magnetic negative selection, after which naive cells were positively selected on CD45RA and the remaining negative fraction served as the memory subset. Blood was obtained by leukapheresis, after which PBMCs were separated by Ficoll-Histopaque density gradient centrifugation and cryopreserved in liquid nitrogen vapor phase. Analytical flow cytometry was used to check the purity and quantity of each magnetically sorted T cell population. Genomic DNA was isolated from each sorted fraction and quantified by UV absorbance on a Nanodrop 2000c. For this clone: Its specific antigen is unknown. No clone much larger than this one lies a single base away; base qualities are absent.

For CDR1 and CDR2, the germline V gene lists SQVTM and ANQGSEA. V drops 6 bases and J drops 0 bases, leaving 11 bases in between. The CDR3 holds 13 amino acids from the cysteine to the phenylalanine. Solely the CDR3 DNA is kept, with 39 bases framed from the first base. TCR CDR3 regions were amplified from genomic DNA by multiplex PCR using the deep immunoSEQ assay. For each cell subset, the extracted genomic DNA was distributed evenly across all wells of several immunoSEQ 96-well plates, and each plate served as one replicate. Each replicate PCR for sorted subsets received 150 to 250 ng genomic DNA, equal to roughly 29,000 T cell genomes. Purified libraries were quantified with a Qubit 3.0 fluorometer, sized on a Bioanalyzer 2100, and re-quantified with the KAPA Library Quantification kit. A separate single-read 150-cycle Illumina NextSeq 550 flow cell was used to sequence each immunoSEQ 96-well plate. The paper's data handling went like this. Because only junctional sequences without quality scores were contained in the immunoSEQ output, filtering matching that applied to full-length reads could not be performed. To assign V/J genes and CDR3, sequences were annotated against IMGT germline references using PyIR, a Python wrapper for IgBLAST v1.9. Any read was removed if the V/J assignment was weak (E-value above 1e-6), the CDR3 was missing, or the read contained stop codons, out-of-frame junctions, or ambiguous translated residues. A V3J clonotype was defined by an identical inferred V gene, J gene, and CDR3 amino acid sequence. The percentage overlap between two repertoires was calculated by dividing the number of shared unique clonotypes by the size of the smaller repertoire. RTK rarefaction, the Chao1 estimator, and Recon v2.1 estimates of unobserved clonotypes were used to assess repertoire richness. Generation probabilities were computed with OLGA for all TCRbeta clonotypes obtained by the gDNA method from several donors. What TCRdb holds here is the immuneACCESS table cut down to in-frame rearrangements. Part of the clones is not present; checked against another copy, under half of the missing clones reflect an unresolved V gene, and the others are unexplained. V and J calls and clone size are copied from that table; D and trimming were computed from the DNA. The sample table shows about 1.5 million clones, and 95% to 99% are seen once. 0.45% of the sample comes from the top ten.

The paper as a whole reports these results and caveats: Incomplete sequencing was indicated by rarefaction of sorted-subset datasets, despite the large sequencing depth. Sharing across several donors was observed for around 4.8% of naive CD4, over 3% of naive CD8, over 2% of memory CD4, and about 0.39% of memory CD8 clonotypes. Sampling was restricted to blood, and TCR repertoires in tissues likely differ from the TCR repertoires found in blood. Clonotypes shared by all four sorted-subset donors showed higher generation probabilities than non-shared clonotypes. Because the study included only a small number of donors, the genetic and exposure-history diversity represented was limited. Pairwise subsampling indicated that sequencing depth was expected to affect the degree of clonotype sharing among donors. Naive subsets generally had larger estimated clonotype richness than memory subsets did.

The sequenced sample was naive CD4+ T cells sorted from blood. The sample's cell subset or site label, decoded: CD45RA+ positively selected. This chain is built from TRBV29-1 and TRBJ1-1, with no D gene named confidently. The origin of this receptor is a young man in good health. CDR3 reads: CSVEQWMNTEAFF. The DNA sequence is TGCAGCGTGGAACAGTGGATGAACACTGAAGCTTTCTTT.